Listed here is a single T cell receptor (beta chain). Its antigen is not identified. J gave up 2 bases and V 4 bases, and 5 bases lay outside the gene matches. The germline V gene encodes CDR1 SGHRS and CDR2 YFSETQ. The CDR3 is 14 residues long. This sample's TCRbeta library carried unique molecular identifier barcodes. MiXCR, run by TCRdb on the PCR reads, gives a single entry per CDR3 protein. The sample records around 450,000 distinct CDR3 sequences, approximately 42% being singletons. The entry originates in a study of T-cell reconstitution after alpha-beta-depleted transplantation in children. Study observations and caveats: Surviving recipient T cells and thymic progenitors produced the high day-60 TCRbeta diversity seen in some patients. By about two months after transplant, alpha-beta T cells reportedly arose from several hundred graft clones that had expanded. Most T-cell counts and diversity one year after the transplant came from T cells that were newly produced.

This chain links TRBV5-1 with TRBJ1-2; 7 nucleotides align to TRBD1. The specimen was PBMCs, collected before TCRalphabeta/CD19-depleted stem cell transplant. This TCR was recovered from a girl aged 2 to 10 with aplastic anemia, due to receive a stem cell transplant. This CDR3 reads CASSRTGQNYGYTF. CDR3 DNA sequence: TGCGCCAGCAGCCGTACGGGACAGAACTATGGCTACACCTTC.